A selection of T cell receptor beta chains follows, all from one sample in a study of neurological immune-mediated disorders. TCRdb reprocessed the 5' RACE reads with MiXCR, giving one entry per CDR3 protein. The table records tens of thousands of distinct CDR3 sequences, under 15% of them present only once. The sample consisted of PBMCs. The receptors stem from a female donor with HTLV-1-associated myelopathy (HAM/TSP). Each CDR3 is given with its conserved first and last residue. The order of the fields is V gene, D gene, J gene, clone size, CDR3 length, CDR3 DNA, CDR3 protein. D genes are given only for firm matches. The size of a clone is reported for some rows only, either as once, few or many, or as a class for expanded clones.

TRBV6-6	.	TRBJ2-5	many	14	TGTGCCAGCAGTTACCCCGGACGGCAAGAGACCCAGTACTTC	CASSYPGRQETQYF
TRBV27	TRBD1	TRBJ1-1	many	16	TGTGCCAGCAGTAAGCGGACAGGGGAGAGTTCAATAATAGCTTTCTTT	CASSKRTGESSIIAFF
TRBV21-1	.	TRBJ2-7	many	16	TGTGCCAGCAGCACTCTGGGACCGTTTGGGTTTTACGAGCAGTACTTC	CASSTLGPFGFYEQYF
TRBV10-3	.	TRBJ2-5	.	13	TGTGCCATCAGTGATCGGGCCTTCGGGACCCAGTACTTC	CAISDRAFGTQYF
TRBV28	.	TRBJ1-1	many	14	TGTGCCAGCAGTGCCGGGGGGATGAACACTGAAGCTTTCTTT	CASSAGGMNTEAFF
TRBV12-3/TRBV12-4	.	TRBJ2-5	few	10	TGTGCCAGCAGTCAACTGACCCAGTACTTC	CASSQLTQYF
TRBV10-3	.	TRBJ2-3	few	11	TGTGCCATCAGCTTTAAAGATACGCAGTATTTT	CAISFKDTQYF
TRBV28	.	TRBJ1-2	many	15	TGTGCCAGCAGTCTCCCAGGGCAGTTGGGGTATGGCTACACCTTC	CASSLPGQLGYGYTF
TRBV28	.	TRBJ1-2	many	15	TGTGCCAGCAGCCCGGTGACAGGCCGGGTCTGGGGCTACACCTTC	CASSPVTGRVWGYTF
TRBV20-1	TRBD2	TRBJ2-3	many	17	TGCAGTGCTAGAGACCCGGGAGCGGGGGGGGGGACAGATACGCAGTATTTT	CSARDPGAGGGTDTQYF
TRBV7-2	.	TRBJ2-7	many	16	TGTGCCAGCAGCTCCATGGGGGTTTTGGTCTCCTACGAGCAGTACTTC	CASSSMGVLVSYEQYF
TRBV5-1	.	TRBJ2-7	many	13	TGCGCCAGCAGCCCCGGGGTATCCTACGAGCAGTACTTC	CASSPGVSYEQYF
TRBV7-6	.	TRBJ2-2	many	14	TGTGCCAGCAGCTTGGCCCAGCGGGCCGGGGAGCTGTTTTTT	CASSLAQRAGELFF
TRBV9	.	TRBJ2-3	.	12	TGTGCCAGCAGCAAGTACACAGATACGCAGTATTTT	CASSKYTDTQYF
TRBV9	TRBD1	TRBJ2-7	many	14	TGTGCCAGCAGCGCCCGACAGGGGGCCTCCGAGCAGTACTTC	CASSARQGASEQYF
TRBV12-3/TRBV12-4	.	TRBJ1-5	.	16	TGTGCCAGCAGTTTAGTTACAGTTGGGGCGGATCAGCCCCAGCATTTT	CASSLVTVGADQPQHF
TRBV20-1	TRBD1	TRBJ1-6	many	14	TGCAGTGCTAGCGAACAGGGGCAGCGGTCACCCCTCCACTTT	CSASEQGQRSPLHF
TRBV5-1	TRBD1	TRBJ2-7	many	16	TGCGCCAGCAGTCCCTCCGTCGGACAGGGAGGCTACGAGCAGTACTTC	CASSPSVGQGGYEQYF
TRBV2	.	TRBJ2-1	many	13	TGTGCCAGCAGTGAACCAGGTGTCAATGAGCAGTTCTTC	CASSEPGVNEQFF
TRBV13	TRBD1	TRBJ2-2	.	18	TGTGCCAGCAGCGCCGAAGGGACAGCGGCGTGGGGCACCGGGGAGCTGTTTTTT	CASSAEGTAAWGTGELFF
TRBV24-1	.	TRBJ2-7	many	13	TGTGCCACCCGACCGACAGGTTCGGACGAGCAGTACTTC	CATRPTGSDEQYF
TRBV7-3	TRBD2	TRBJ2-3	many	15	TGTGCCAGCAGCTCAAAAGCGGGGAGCACAGATACGCAGTATTTT	CASSSKAGSTDTQYF
TRBV7-2	TRBD2	TRBJ2-3	few	16	TGTGCCAGCAGCTTGCTACGGGGGGGAGGTACAGATACGCAGTATTTT	CASSLLRGGGTDTQYF
TRBV28	TRBD1	TRBJ2-1	.	16	TGTGCCAGCAGTGACAGTTGGCCGACAGGGTTGGGTGAGCAGTTCTTC	CASSDSWPTGLGEQFF
TRBV27	.	TRBJ1-1	many	15	TGTGCCAGCAGTCTTTATCAGTCAGGGAACACTGAAGCTTTCTTT	CASSLYQSGNTEAFF